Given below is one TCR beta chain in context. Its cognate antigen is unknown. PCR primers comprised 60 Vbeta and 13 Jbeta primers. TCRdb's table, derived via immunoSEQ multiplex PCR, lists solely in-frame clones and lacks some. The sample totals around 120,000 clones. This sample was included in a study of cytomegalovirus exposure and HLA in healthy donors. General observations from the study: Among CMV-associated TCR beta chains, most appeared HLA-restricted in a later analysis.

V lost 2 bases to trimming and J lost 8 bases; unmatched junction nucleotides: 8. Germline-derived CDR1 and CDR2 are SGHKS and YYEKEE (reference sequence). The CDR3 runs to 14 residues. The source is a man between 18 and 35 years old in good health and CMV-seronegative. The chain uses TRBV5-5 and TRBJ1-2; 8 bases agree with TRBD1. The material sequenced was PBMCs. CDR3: CASSFWHRGEGYTF. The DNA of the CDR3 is TGTGCCAGCAGCTTTTGGCACAGGGGGGAGGGCTACACCTTC.